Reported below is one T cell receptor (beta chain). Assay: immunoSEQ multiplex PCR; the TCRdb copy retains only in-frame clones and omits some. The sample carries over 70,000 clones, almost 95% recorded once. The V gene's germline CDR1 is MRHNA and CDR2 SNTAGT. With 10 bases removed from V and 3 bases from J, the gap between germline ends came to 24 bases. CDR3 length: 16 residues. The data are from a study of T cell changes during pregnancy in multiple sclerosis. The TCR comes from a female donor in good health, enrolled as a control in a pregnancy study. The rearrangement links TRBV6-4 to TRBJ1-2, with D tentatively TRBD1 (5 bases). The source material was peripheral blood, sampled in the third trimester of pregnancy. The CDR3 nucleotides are TGTGCCACTTTCGGGGGGGAGAACCGGGGGGACTATGGCTACACCTTC. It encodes CATFGGENRGDYGYTF.